Below are 5 T cell receptor beta chains sequenced from a single sample in a study of shared clonotypes between healthy human individuals. Measured with immunoSEQ multiplex PCR; TCRdb has only the in-frame clones, and not every one. The repertoire holds roughly 1,600,000 clones, with 98% to 99% as singletons. The sequenced sample was naive CD4+ T cells sorted from blood. Sample subset: CD45RA+ positively selected. These receptors came from a man aged 25-45 years in good health.

This chain connects TRBV14 to TRBJ2-3, with 8 nucleotides matching TRBD2. CDR1 is SGHDN, CDR2 FVKESK, per germline. V trimming: 0 bases; J trimming: 7 bases; junction bases outside the gene matches: 9. The CDR3 has 16 residues. The chain's CDR3 is CASSQDFGRAVNTQYF. The CDR3, as DNA: TGTGCCAGCAGCCAAGATTTCGGGAGGGCCGTAAATACGCAGTATTTT.

The chain uses TRBV10-2 and TRBJ1-2; 7 bases are shared with TRBD1. The germline V gene has CDR1 WSHSY and CDR2 SAAADI. The CDR3 covers 14 residues. With V trimmed by 5 bases and J by 4 bases, 7 bases remained unmatched. Written as DNA, the CDR3 is TGCGCCAGCAGTACAGGGGAGCTAGGCTATGGCTACACCTTC. This encodes CASSTGELGYGYTF.

On this clone: Other DNA sequences within the sample encode an identical CDR3. CDR3 in DNA: TGCAGTGCTAGACGGACGGGAGAAGCTTTCTTT. As protein: CSARRTGEAFF. V is TRBV20-1 and J is TRBJ1-1, with D unresolved. Trimming took off 2 bases at V and 8 bases at J, with 9 bases between the two ends. From germline, CDR1 is DFQATT and CDR2 SNEGSKA (reference sequence). The CDR3 is made up of 11 amino acids.

This rearrangement joins TRBV11-1 to TRBJ2-2, with no clear D. With 4 bases removed from V and 4 bases from J, the gap between germline ends came to 13 bases. The CDR3 has 15 residues. Germline V gene sequence: CDR1 SGHAT, CDR2 FQDESV (reference sequence). The CDR3 here is CASSSGVHTTGELFF. DNA for the CDR3: TGTGCCAGCAGCTCTGGGGTACACACCACCGGGGAGCTGTTTTTT.

The genes are TRBV30 and TRBJ1-1; 7 nucleotides line up with TRBD1. After removal of 5 bases from V and 5 bases from J, the junction contained 11 bases not matched to a gene. Germline CDR1 is GTSNPN and CDR2 is SVGIG (reference sequence). The CDR3 consists of 14 residues. The CDR3 nucleotides are TGTGCCTGGGGGGCCAGGGGGAGTAGTACTGAAGCTTTCTTT. It specifies CAWGARGSSTEAFF.